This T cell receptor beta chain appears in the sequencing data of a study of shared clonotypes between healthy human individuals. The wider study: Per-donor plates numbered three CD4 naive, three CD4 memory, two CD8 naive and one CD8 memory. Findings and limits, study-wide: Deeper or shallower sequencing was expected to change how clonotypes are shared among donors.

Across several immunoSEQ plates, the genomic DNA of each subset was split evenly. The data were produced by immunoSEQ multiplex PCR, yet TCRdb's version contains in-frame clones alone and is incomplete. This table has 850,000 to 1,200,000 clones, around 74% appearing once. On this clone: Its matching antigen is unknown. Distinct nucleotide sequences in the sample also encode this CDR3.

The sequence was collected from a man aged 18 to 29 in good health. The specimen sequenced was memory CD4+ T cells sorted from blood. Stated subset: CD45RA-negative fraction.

CDR3 amino acids: CASSRGDSNYGYTF. The CDR3 DNA is TGTGCCAGTAGTAGGGGAGACAGTAACTATGGCTACACCTTC. The rearrangement joins TRBV19 to TRBJ1-2; D possibly corresponds to TRBD1 (5 bases). Trimming removed 4 bases from V and 1 base from J, with 10 bases in between. Looked up from germline, CDR1 is LNHDA and CDR2 is SQIVND (reference sequence). There are 14 residues in the CDR3.